Here is one T cell receptor beta chain with its context. The sample belongs to a study of cytomegalovirus exposure and HLA in healthy donors. PCR amplification relied on 60 Vbeta primers (plus 13 Jbeta primers). Clones were sequenced by immunoSEQ multiplex PCR, and TCRdb holds only the in-frame ones, with some missing. The repertoire includes approximately 67,000 clones, 80% to 90% of them detected once, and around an eighth sits in the top ten. CDR3 length: 14 amino acids. Trimming pared 0 bases from V and 8 bases from J, leaving 13 bases between. Looked up from germline, CDR1 is MNHNS and CDR2 is SASEGT.

This TCR was recovered from a woman aged 30 to 39 in good health and CMV-seropositive. The chain is built from TRBV6-1 and TRBJ1-2; D unclear. Sequencing was performed on PBMCs. CDR3 DNA: TGTGCCAGCAGTGAAGCAGGCGGGGATCGGGGCTACACCTTC. As protein: CASSEAGGDRGYTF.